Below are 27 T cell receptor beta chains sequenced from a single sample in a study of blood T cells in healthy people across ages. PCR was performed a second time for about 7 to 12 cycles using a sample-barcoded 5' primer and a J-beta primer mix. TCRdb recomputed calls from the 5' RACE reads with MiXCR, one row per CDR3 protein. The profile covers 550,000 to 600,000 distinct CDR3 sequences, with 47% appearing a single time and just under 25% taken by the ten largest. Sequencing input: blood. The origin of the receptors is an elderly man in good health.

On this clonotype itself: Relative to the germline gene, one junction end is altered; a read error may explain this. This chain uses TRBV29-1 with TRBJ1-2, with 8 bases lining up with TRBD1. CDR3 size: 14 residues. CDR1 is SQVTM and CDR2 is ANQGSEA in the germline V gene. This CDR3 is CSVDRTGQDYSYTF. The DNA for the CDR3 is TGCAGCGTCGATCGGACAGGGCAGGACTATAGCTACACCTTC.

The J gene is TRBJ2-1, the V gene TRBV20-1; a weak D match, TRBD2 (6 bases). This CDR3 is built from 13 residues. Germline CDR1 reads DFQATT; CDR2 reads SNEGSKA (reference sequence). Trimming pared 6 bases from V and 3 bases from J, leaving 12 bases between. The CDR3 coding sequence is TGCAGTGCCGAGCGGGCGCACTACAATGAGCAGTTCTTC. Amino acid sequence: CSAERAHYNEQFF.

This sequence joins TRBV9 and TRBJ1-1; the D gene is possibly TRBD1 (6 bases). V lost 0 bases and J 7 bases, leaving 16 bases between the germline ends. The CDR3 has 15 amino acids. Looked up from germline, CDR1 is SGDLS and CDR2 is YYNGEE. In nucleotides, the CDR3 is TGTGCCAGCAGCGTAGAAGGTTCTGGGGGGCGTGAAGCTTTCTTT. Its protein product is CASSVEGSGGREAFF.

In its sample, this clonotype was seen a few times. The V gene is TRBV19, the J gene TRBJ2-7; D is perhaps TRBD1 (6 bases). The CDR3 runs to 16 residues. V was pared by 5 bases and J by 2 bases, with 19 bases between. From germline, CDR1 is LNHDA and CDR2 SQIVND (reference sequence). The CDR3 sequence: CASSARTDPRPYEQYF. For the CDR3, the DNA is TGTGCCAGTAGTGCTCGGACAGACCCAAGGCCCTACGAGCAGTACTTC.

The V gene is TRBV7-2, the J gene TRBJ2-1; weak D call: TRBD1 (5 bases). The germline gives CDR1 SGHTA, CDR2 FQGNSA. This CDR3 contains 16 residues. Trimming took 1 base from V and 0 from J, leaving 10 bases between them. The CDR3 is CASSLGGSSSYNEQFF. CDR3 sequence (DNA): TGTGCCAGCAGCTTAGGGGGCAGTAGCTCCTACAATGAGCAGTTCTTC.

A single count supports this clonotype. The CDR3 coding sequence is TGCAGTGCTACTCCGGGACGCCGGTTTGCAGATACGCAGTATTTT. Its protein product is CSATPGRRFADTQYF. The chain has TRBV20-1 and TRBJ2-3; D possibly uses TRBD1 or TRBD2 (5 bases each). The ends were cut back, 4 bases at V and 4 bases at J, with 18 bases in the middle. The CDR3 runs to 15 residues. CDR1 is DFQATT, CDR2 SNEGSKA, per germline (reference sequence).

This clonotype was found once. The chain joins TRBV6-1 to TRBJ1-2, with D perhaps matching TRBD1 (6 bases). Trimming cost V 6 bases and J 4 bases, with 9 bases left between them. The CDR3 length is 12 residues. Germline CDR1 MNHNS, CDR2 SASEGT. CDR3 bases: TGTGCCAGCAGAGGACAGTCCTATGGCTACACCTTC. It codes for CASRGQSYGYTF.

The chain carries TRBV2 and TRBJ1-4; TRBD1 matches 7 bases. With V trimmed by 4 bases and J by 11 bases, 7 bases remained unmatched. The germline V gene encodes CDR1 SNHLY and CDR2 FYNNEI. CDR3 length: 13 residues. CDR3 DNA: TGTGCCAGCAGTGCGGACAGGCTCGGGAAACTGTTTTTT. Translated: CASSADRLGKLFF.

J is TRBJ1-6 and V is TRBV6-6, with D perhaps TRBD1 (5 bases). The germline gives CDR1 MNHNY, CDR2 SVGAGI (reference sequence). The CDR3 is made up of 14 amino acids. Trimming stripped 5 bases from V and 5 bases from J, with 10 bases between. The CDR3 is CASSRGADNSPLHF. The CDR3 DNA reads TGTGCCAGCAGTCGGGGCGCCGATAATTCACCCCTCCACTTT.

The chain employs TRBV7-2 and TRBJ2-3, with D perhaps given as TRBD1 or TRBD2 (6 bases each). V lost 4 bases, J lost 3 bases, and 14 bases lay in between. Per germline, CDR1 SGHTA and CDR2 FQGNSA. The CDR3 has 15 residues. In DNA form, the CDR3 reads TGTGCCAGCAGCTCACAGGGAGGCTTAACAGATACGCAGTATTTT. Its protein product is CASSSQGGLTDTQYF.

There are a few counts of this clonotype. The chain joins TRBV7-2 to TRBJ2-1; D possibly corresponds to TRBD1 (5 bases). The germline V gene has CDR1 SGHTA and CDR2 FQGNSA. The CDR3 sequence is 17 residues long. The V gene lost 1 base and the J gene lost 1 base, with 14 bases spanning the gap. The CDR3 reads CASSLEGLAVSYNEQFF. CDR3 sequence (DNA): TGTGCCAGCAGCTTAGAGGGGTTGGCGGTGTCCTACAATGAGCAGTTCTTC.

V is TRBV24-1 and J is TRBJ2-1; no definite D call. Germline CDR1 reads KGHDR; CDR2 reads SFDVKD. The CDR3 is made up of 13 amino acids. V shed 5 bases and J shed 0 bases, with 4 bases lying between them. The CDR3 loop reads CATSGDSYNEQFF. DNA for the CDR3: TGTGCCACCAGTGGGGACTCCTACAATGAGCAGTTCTTC.

The rearrangement uses TRBV4-3 and TRBJ2-5; no reliable D call. The ends were cut back, 0 bases at V and 3 bases at J, with 5 bases in the middle. The CDR3 covers 13 residues. Germline V CDR1 and CDR2: LGHNA, YSLEER. The CDR3 region has the DNA TGCGCCAGCAGCCAAGAGCTAGAAGAGACCCAGTACTTC. It yields the protein CASSQELEETQYF.

The V gene is TRBV28, the J gene TRBJ2-7; 7 nucleotides agree with TRBD1. Germline-derived CDR1 and CDR2 are MDHEN and SYDVKM. This CDR3 is 16 amino acids long. V shed 6 bases, J shed 1 base, and the junction held 12 bases outside the gene matches. CDR3 residues: CASSLAGTATSYEQYF. The CDR3 coding sequence is TGTGCCAGCAGCTTAGCCGGGACAGCGACGTCCTACGAGCAGTACTTC.

This clonotype has just one count. CDR3 sequence (DNA): TGCGCCAGCAGCCCTCGATCAAACACTGAAGCTTTCTTT. Residues: CASSPRSNTEAFF. The gene calls are TRBV10-2 and TRBJ1-1; unclear D gene. V gave up 6 bases and J gave up 2 bases, with 10 bases separating them. Germline-derived CDR1 and CDR2 are WSHSY and SAAADI. The CDR3 covers 13 residues.

There are many counts of this clonotype. V usage is TRBV6-6 and J usage is TRBJ1-1, with D possibly matching TRBD1 (5 bases). The CDR3 extends over 14 amino acids. V lost 0 bases to trimming and J lost 1 base, with 6 bases between them. CDR1 is MNHNY, CDR2 SVGAGI, per germline (reference sequence). The CDR3 sequence is CASSYSGGNTEAFF. CDR3 DNA sequence: TGTGCCAGCAGTTACTCTGGGGGGAACACTGAAGCTTTCTTT.

Concerning this clonotype: A read error may be the cause here, since a much bigger clone is one base away. The chain joins TRBV6-6 to TRBJ2-5; no firm D call. Trimming removed 3 bases at V and 11 bases at J, with 25 bases between. Germline V gene lookup returns CDR1 MNHNY and CDR2 SVGAGI (reference sequence). The CDR3 has 16 residues. CDR3 nucleotides: TGTGCCAGCAGTTATCCTTCTACGATTTCCAACAATGAGCAGTACTTC. Amino acid sequence: CASSYPSTISNNEQYF.

In the case of this clonotype: At one end the junction does not follow the germline gene, possibly because of a read error. V is TRBV20-1 and J is TRBJ1-6; D remains unclear. The CDR3 spans 14 residues. Germline values: CDR1 DFQATT, CDR2 SNEGSKA (reference sequence). The CDR3 loop reads CSARDRVGSSLLHF. The CDR3 DNA follows: TGCAGTGCTAGAGATCGAGTGGGAAGCTCACTCCTCCACTTT.

This clonotype came up a few times. The chain recombines TRBV7-3 with TRBJ1-2; 7 bases align to TRBD1. CDR1 and CDR2 from the germline V gene are SGHTA and FQGTGA. The CDR3 length is 14 residues. J gave up 4 bases and V 0 bases, and 2 bases lay outside the gene matches. In DNA form, the CDR3 reads TGTGCCAGCAGCTTAACCGGACAGGCCTATGGCTACACCTTC. Its translation: CASSLTGQAYGYTF.

The chain has TRBV7-2 and TRBJ2-5, with D tentatively TRBD1 or TRBD2 (5 bases each). This CDR3 is 15 amino acids long. Trimming stripped 2 bases from V and 2 bases from J, with 12 bases between. In germline, CDR1 is SGHTA, CDR2 FQGNSA. CDR3 loop: CASSLLSGAQETQYF. The CDR3 nucleotides read TGTGCCAGCAGCTTACTCTCCGGGGCTCAAGAGACCCAGTACTTC.

This chain joins TRBV20-1 and TRBJ1-1, with a possible D match to TRBD1 (5 bases). V lost 0 bases, J lost 7 bases, and 12 bases lay in between. Germline-derived CDR1 and CDR2 are DFQATT and SNEGSKA (reference sequence). The CDR3 runs 13 residues. CDR3: CSAREPGLIEAFF. As DNA, the CDR3 is TGCAGTGCTAGAGAACCAGGGCTAATTGAAGCTTTCTTT.

V and J are TRBV20-1 and TRBJ2-7, with 15 bases lining up with TRBD2. With the DNA end fitting TRBJ2-5 better, the J assignment may be wrong. The CDR3 consists of 15 residues. Germline V CDR1 and CDR2: DFQATT, SNEGSKA (reference sequence). This CDR3 is CSARAGLAGGETQYF. CDR3 sequence (DNA): TGCAGTGCTAGAGCAGGACTAGCGGGAGGGGAGACCCAGTACTTC.

The sample holds a few counts of this clonotype. This chain joins TRBV12-3 or TRBV12-4 and TRBJ1-6; TRBD1 is a possible D gene (5 bases). The CDR3 has 16 residues. V lost 4 bases to trimming and J lost 10 bases, with 20 bases between them. The CDR3 loop reads CASSSLGDGAQSPLHF. The CDR3 nucleotides read TGTGCCAGCAGTTCCTTAGGGGACGGGGCGCAGTCACCCCTCCACTTT.

This chain joins TRBV3-1 and TRBJ1-6; no definite D call. CDR1 and CDR2 from the germline V gene are LGHDT and YNNKEL (reference sequence). The CDR3 sequence is 13 residues long. V lost 0 bases and J 9 bases, leaving 6 bases between the germline ends. The CDR3 here is CASSQEPGSPLHF. The DNA for the CDR3 is TGTGCCAGCAGCCAAGAACCTGGTTCACCCCTCCACTTT.

This clonotype was seen a few times. The chain uses TRBV3-1 and TRBJ2-3; TRBD1 matches 12 bases. This CDR3 has 17 residues. The germline V gene encodes CDR1 LGHDT and CDR2 YNNKEL (reference sequence). V trimming: 1 base; J trimming: 4 bases; junction bases outside the gene matches: 6. DNA of the CDR3: TGTGCCAGCAGCCAAGTCGGGACAGGGGGCTTTGCAGATACGCAGTATTTT. It yields the protein CASSQVGTGGFADTQYF.

The V call is TRBV18, the J call TRBJ1-5; tentative D call: TRBD1 (5 bases). This CDR3 contains 16 residues. Germline V lookup: CDR1 KGHSH, CDR2 LQKENI. Trimming left V 2 bases short and J 4 bases short, with 15 bases between. CDR3 in amino acids: CASSPGAGFGNQPQHF. The CDR3, as DNA: TGTGCCAGCTCACCAGGGGCAGGGTTTGGGAATCAGCCCCAGCATTTT. Together with reference TRBV18 and TRBJ1-5, the CDR3 gives the full variable domain: NAGVMQNPRHLVRRRGQEARLRCSPMKGHSHVYWYRQLPEEGLKFMVYLQKENIIDESGMPKERFSAEFPKEGPSILRIQQVVRGDSAAYFCASSPGAGFGNQPQHFGDGTRLSIL.

This clonotype was detected once. The V call is TRBV5-1, the J call TRBJ2-5; perhaps TRBD1 as D (6 bases). The J call may not be correct, given that the DNA end is closer to TRBJ2-7. The CDR3 loop spans 17 amino acids. Per germline, CDR1 SGHRS and CDR2 YFSETQ. In DNA form, the CDR3 reads TGCGCCAGCAGCTCAAGAACCCGGACAGTCCTTCCCTACGAGCAGTACTTC. Amino acid sequence: CASSSRTRTVLPYEQYF.